These 7 T cell receptor beta chains were all obtained from the same sample, sequenced in a study of blood T cell repertoires in COVID-19. Sequenced by immunoSEQ multiplex PCR; TCRdb stores in-frame clones only, minus some. In the table there are roughly 100,000 clones, 84% of which are singletons. What was sequenced was peripheral blood. The receptors were sampled from a human donor in a cohort sampled during active COVID-19.

This clone has more than one count but fewer than ten. The rearrangement joins TRBV4-1 to TRBJ1-6; D uncertain. The germline V and J ends were trimmed by 2 bases and 0 bases, with 8 bases remaining between them. Germline assignment: CDR1 MGHRA and CDR2 YSYEKL. CDR3 size: 16 residues. The CDR3 DNA reads TGCGCCAGCAGCCAACTCGTATCCTCCTATAATTCACCCCTCCACTTT. Translation gives CASSQLVSSYNSPLHF.

This clone was seen a few times. The chain uses TRBV28 and TRBJ2-7, with 10 bases that match TRBD1. This CDR3 region has 14 residues. CDR1 is MDHEN and CDR2 is SYDVKM in the germline V gene. V lost 9 bases and J lost 5; bases outside the gene matches: 10. Written as DNA, the CDR3 is TGTGCCAGTTTGACAGGGGGCGCTATCCACGAGCAGTACTTC. This encodes CASLTGGAIHEQYF.

The chain joins TRBV3-1 (or the pseudogene TRBV3-2) to TRBJ2-7; TRBD2 aligns across 11 bases. Germline V lookup: CDR1 LGHDT, CDR2 YNNKEL (reference sequence). With V trimmed by 6 bases and J by 5 bases, 9 bases remained unmatched. The CDR3 has 15 residues. The DNA for the CDR3 is TGTGCCAGCAGTTTTAGCGGGGGGGCCTCGGACGAGCAGTACTTC. Translating it yields CASSFSGGASDEQYF.

The chain joins TRBV6-2 or TRBV6-3 to TRBJ1-2; 10 bases are a match to TRBD1. CDR1 and CDR2 (germline): MNHEY, SVGEGT. V dropped 2 bases and J dropped 8; count of bases not matched to a gene: 2. This CDR3 comprises 13 residues. The CDR3 sequence is CASSYGQGEGYTF. The CDR3, as DNA: TGTGCCAGCAGTTACGGACAGGGGGAAGGCTACACCTTC.

This clone occurred a few times. This chain connects TRBV3-1 (or the pseudogene TRBV3-2) to TRBJ2-5; 9 nucleotides agree with TRBD1. V shed 8 bases, J shed 2 bases, and the junction held 6 bases outside the gene matches. Germline CDR1 reads LGHDT; CDR2 reads YNNKEL (reference sequence). The CDR3 spans 14 residues. CDR3: CASSNRGRQETQYF. The CDR3 DNA follows: TGTGCCAGCTCTAACAGGGGGCGGCAAGAGACCCAGTACTTC.

This clone was seen only a few times. The J gene is TRBJ1-1, the V gene TRBV27; the D gene is possibly TRBD1 (5 bases). Trimming took off 7 bases at V and 10 bases at J, with 19 bases between the two ends. The CDR3 has 13 amino acids. Per germline, CDR1 MNHEY and CDR2 SMNVEV (reference sequence). This chain's CDR3 is CASKKPGGGRAFF. CDR3 in DNA: TGTGCCAGCAAAAAGCCGGGGGGAGGACGAGCTTTCTTT.

CDR3 sequence reads: CASSPGRVYSGANVLTF. The DNA for the CDR3 is TGTGCCAGCAGCCCCGGGAGGGTTTACTCTGGGGCCAACGTCCTGACTTTC. V gene TRBV5-5 combines with J gene TRBJ2-6; 8 nucleotides agree with TRBD2. Germline V gives CDR1 SGHKS, CDR2 YYEKEE (reference sequence). The CDR3 runs to 17 residues. The V gene end was trimmed by 4 bases and the J gene end by 0 bases; junction bases not matched to a gene: 6.